The 8 T cell receptor beta chains below all came from one sample that was sequenced in a study of T-cell memory formation after mild COVID-19. TCRdb reanalysed the 5' RACE reads using MiXCR and keeps one entry per CDR3 protein. The table records 450,000 to 650,000 distinct CDR3 sequences, roughly 22% of them present only once. Sequenced: PBMCs or a T cell subset sorted from them (not recorded which). The receptors shown here come from an adult woman who had mild COVID-19 (a few samples of this study predate the infection). Cell type and time point are not known.

V is TRBV7-8 and J is TRBJ2-7, with 10 bases that match TRBD2. CDR3 size: 15 residues. V lost 4 bases, J lost 3 bases, and 6 bases stayed unmatched. Germline loops: CDR1 SGHVS, CDR2 FQNEAQ. The DNA for the CDR3 is TGTGCCAGCAGCTCTCCCGGACTAGCGGACTACGAGCAGTACTTC. It yields the protein CASSSPGLADYEQYF.

This clonotype was seen a few times. The V call is TRBV12-3 or TRBV12-4, the J call TRBJ2-5, with TRBD1 matching over 8 bases. This CDR3 comprises 13 residues. The V and J ends lost 5 bases and 5 bases, in that order; junction bases with no gene match: 4. DNA for the CDR3: TGTGCCAGCAGTCAGGGGGCAGGGGAGACCCAGTACTTC. It encodes CASSQGAGETQYF.

This clonotype was observed a handful of times. The chain has TRBV20-1 and TRBJ1-2; TRBD1 matches at 7 bases. From germline, CDR1 is DFQATT and CDR2 SNEGSKA (reference sequence). The CDR3 extends over 12 amino acids. With V trimmed by 6 bases and J by 6 bases, 7 bases remained unmatched. Here the CDR3 DNA reads TGCAGTGCCCAGACCCAGGGGGATGGCTACACCTTC. Encoded protein: CSAQTQGDGYTF.

The V and J genes are TRBV12-3 or TRBV12-4 and TRBJ1-1; 8 positions agree with TRBD1. Germline trimming cut 5 bases from V and 7 bases from J; bases unmatched to any gene: 9. This CDR3 has 14 residues. As DNA, the CDR3 is TGTGCCAGCAGTAATTCAGGGGGCGCGGGTGAAGCTTTCTTT. This sequence encodes CASSNSGGAGEAFF.

The chain uses TRBV27 and TRBJ1-2; D possibly corresponds to TRBD1 (5 bases). The CDR3 consists of 13 residues. The V end lost 3 bases, the J end lost 8 bases, and 13 bases lay between the germline ends. Germline assignment: CDR1 MNHEY and CDR2 SMNVEV (reference sequence). This CDR3 is CASSFGRQGGYTF. The CDR3 nucleotides are TGTGCCAGCAGTTTTGGACGCCAGGGAGGCTACACCTTC.

The V gene is TRBV29-1, the J gene TRBJ2-7; 7 nucleotides line up with TRBD2. This CDR3 spans 14 amino acids. V shed 4 bases and J 6 bases; nucleotides not matched to a gene: 12. The germline CDR1 and CDR2 sequences are SQVTM and ANQGSEA. The CDR3 nucleotides read TGCAGCGTTGCTAGGGACTACCGCTTTAGCGAGCAGTACTTC. Protein product: CSVARDYRFSEQYF.

This clonotype came up a few times. The chain couples TRBV20-1 to TRBJ2-1, with 11 nucleotides matching TRBD2. This CDR3 region has 17 residues. The J segment lost 1 base and the V segment lost 2 bases, leaving 7 bases of the junction unmatched. CDR1 and CDR2 (germline): DFQATT, SNEGSKA (reference sequence). The CDR3 bases are TGCAGTGCTAGACCGAAGACTAGCGGGAAATCCTACAATGAGCAGTTCTTC. Protein sequence: CSARPKTSGKSYNEQFF.

The rearrangement uses TRBV7-8 and TRBJ1-1; D ambiguous. The CDR3 is made up of 15 amino acids. Trimming pared 5 bases from V and 1 base from J, leaving 14 bases between. The germline V gene has CDR1 SGHVS and CDR2 FQNEAQ. Written as DNA, the CDR3 is TGTGCCAGCAGCCCCGTCGCGCCGGAGAACACTGAAGCTTTCTTT. Protein: CASSPVAPENTEAFF. The whole variable domain, filled in from reference TRBV7-8 and TRBJ1-1, reads GAGVSQSPRYKVAKRGQDVALRCDPISGHVSLFWYQQALGQGPEFLTYFQNEAQLDKSGLPSDRFFAERPEGSVSTLKIQRTQQEDSAVYLCASSPVAPENTEAFFGQGTRLTVV.